The 19 T cell receptor beta chains listed next were all sequenced from one sample in a study of cytomegalovirus exposure and HLA in healthy donors. The PCR had 60 Vbeta and 13 Jbeta primers. Assay used: immunoSEQ multiplex PCR; TCRdb lists only in-frame clones, some missing. Among approximately 100,000 clones listed, approximately 66% were seen once. Source material: PBMCs. Receptor source: a man aged 40-49 years in good health and CMV-seropositive.

The DNA of the CDR3 is TGTGCCTGGGACAGGGGCAGCACCGGGGAGCTGTTTTTT. This encodes CAWDRGSTGELFF. The V gene is TRBV30, the J gene TRBJ2-2; 8 bases agree with TRBD1. V trimming: 5 bases; J trimming: 4 bases; junction bases outside the gene matches: 3. The CDR3 is 13 amino acids. CDR1 GTSNPN and CDR2 SVGIG come from the germline V gene (reference sequence).

This clone was picked up a small number of times. The rearrangement joins TRBV6-1 to TRBJ1-5; tentative D call: TRBD1 (6 bases). This CDR3 is built from 13 residues. Germline values: CDR1 MNHNS, CDR2 SASEGT. V shed 8 bases and J shed 6 bases, with 14 bases lying between them. DNA of the CDR3: TGTGCCAGCGGGGACATCGAGAGTCAGCCCCAGCATTTT. This encodes CASGDIESQPQHF.

This clone has more than one count but fewer than ten. The chain links TRBV15 to TRBJ2-1; D is perhaps TRBD1 (6 bases). Germline lookup yields CDR1 LNHNV and CDR2 YYDKDF (reference sequence). The CDR3 runs 14 residues. Trimming took 1 base from V and 4 from J, leaving 8 bases between them. Written as DNA, the CDR3 is TGTGCCACCAGCAGAGGACAGGCGTACAATGAGCAGTTCTTC. This codes for CATSRGQAYNEQFF. The complete variable domain, with remaining parts taken from reference TRBV15 and TRBJ2-1, reads DAMVIQNPRYQVTQFGKPVTLSCSQTLNHNVMYWYQQKSSQAPKLLFHYYDKDFNNEADTPDNFQSRRPNTSFCFLDIRSPGLGDTAMYLCATSRGQAYNEQFFGPGTRLTVL.

The chain couples TRBV7-8 to TRBJ2-3, with TRBD2 matching 7 bases. Trimming removed 5 bases from V and 2 bases from J; junction bases left unmatched: 10. CDR1 and CDR2 (germline): SGHVS, FQNEAQ. This CDR3 region has 16 residues. The CDR3 DNA follows: TGTGCCAGCAGCCCAATGTCTAGCGGATACACAGATACGCAGTATTTT. This translates into CASSPMSSGYTDTQYF.

The rearrangement uses TRBV2 and TRBJ1-1; D perhaps matches TRBD1 (6 bases). The CDR3 is 15 amino acids. Trimming stripped 7 bases from V and 1 base from J, with 16 bases between. The germline V gene encodes CDR1 SNHLY and CDR2 FYNNEI. CDR3 in DNA: TGTGCCAGCAAGGCCGAGGGACATCCGAACACTGAAGCTTTCTTT. Encoded protein: CASKAEGHPNTEAFF.

The chain employs TRBV4-3 and TRBJ1-1, with D uncertain. V was cut by 3 bases and J by 2 bases, with 13 bases left in between. This CDR3 region has 15 residues. Germline assignment: CDR1 LGHNA and CDR2 YSLEER. This CDR3 reads CASSQQRLPNTEAFF. The CDR3 region has the DNA TGCGCCAGCAGCCAGCAACGACTTCCAAACACTGAAGCTTTCTTT.

The chain recombines TRBV27 with TRBJ1-1; D gene ambiguous. Looked up from germline, CDR1 is MNHEY and CDR2 is SMNVEV (reference sequence). This CDR3 region has 12 residues. V dropped 6 bases and J dropped 3 bases, with 8 bases sitting between them. The CDR3 loop reads CASRTRYTEAFF. The CDR3 DNA is TGTGCCAGCAGGACTAGATACACTGAAGCTTTCTTT.

This clone was picked up one time. The chain combines TRBV7-9 with TRBJ1-4; no firm D call. The CDR3 runs to 13 residues. Germline V gene sequence: CDR1 SEHNR, CDR2 FQNEAQ (reference sequence). Trimming took 4 bases from V and 7 from J, leaving 10 bases between them. Here the CDR3 DNA reads TGTGCCAGCAGCTCGAGGCGGCTTGAAAAACTGTTTTTT. Translated: CASSSRRLEKLFF.

The chain carries TRBV19 and TRBJ2-1; 8 bases align to TRBD1. CDR3 size: 15 residues. CDR1 and CDR2 (germline): LNHDA, SQIVND (reference sequence). J was trimmed by 10 bases and V by 1 base; bases with no gene match: 9. CDR3 sequence reads: CASSIGQGALSEQFF. The CDR3 DNA is TGTGCCAGTAGTATAGGTCAGGGGGCTCTTAGCGAGCAGTTCTTC.

The gene calls are TRBV19 and TRBJ1-4, with 7 bases fitting TRBD1. V was clipped by 5 bases and J by 8 bases; unmatched bases: 8. The CDR3 is made up of 14 amino acids. Germline V gene sequence: CDR1 LNHDA, CDR2 SQIVND (reference sequence). The CDR3 here is CASSPGQALEKLFF. The CDR3 coding sequence is TGTGCCAGTAGTCCAGGACAGGCTCTCGAAAAACTGTTTTTT.

The V gene is TRBV11-3, the J gene TRBJ2-1; TRBD2 might be the D (6 bases). The germline V and J ends were trimmed by 5 bases and 4 bases, with 15 bases remaining between them. CDR1 SGHNT and CDR2 YENEEA come from the germline V gene. The CDR3 spans 15 residues. Here the CDR3 reads CASSPRDLGYNEQFF. The DNA for the CDR3 is TGTGCCAGCAGCCCCCGGGACTTGGGATACAATGAGCAGTTCTTC.

This clone has only one observation. Other nucleotide sequences from this sample produce the same CDR3. CDR3 nucleotides: TGTGCCATCCGAGGAGTTGGCACCGGGGAGCTGTTTTTT. This gives the protein CAIRGVGTGELFF. J is TRBJ2-2 and V is TRBV6-9, with unresolved D. Looked up from germline, CDR1 is MNHGY and CDR2 is SVAAGI. CDR3 length equals 13 residues. Trimming pared 10 bases from V and 4 bases from J, leaving 13 bases between.

The V call is TRBV6-5, the J call TRBJ1-1, with D possibly TRBD1 on 5 matching bases. CDR1 MNHEY and CDR2 SVGAGI come from the germline V gene. V gave up 8 bases and J gave up 4 bases, with 14 bases separating them. The CDR3 loop spans 13 amino acids. The CDR3 sequence is CASQATGGTEAFF. The CDR3 DNA reads as TGTGCCAGCCAGGCGACGGGGGGCACTGAAGCTTTCTTT.

This clone was counted once. This chain links TRBV10-1 with TRBJ2-7; 7 bases align to TRBD1. This CDR3 is built from 13 residues. Trimming at V came to 6 bases and at J to 2 bases, leaving 4 bases not matched to a gene. The germline V gene encodes CDR1 WNHNN and CDR2 SYGVQD (reference sequence). CDR3: CASSATGTYEQYV. The DNA for the CDR3 is TGCGCCAGCAGCGCGACAGGGACCTACGAGCAGTACGTC.

J is TRBJ2-1 and V is TRBV30; no definite D call. This CDR3 spans 12 amino acids. CDR1 and CDR2 from the germline V gene are GTSNPN and SVGIG (reference sequence). V was shortened by 2 bases and J by 6 bases, with 8 bases between the two germline ends. In nucleotides, the CDR3 is TGTGCCTGGAGTCCTCTGTCCAATGAGCAGTTCTTC. Amino acid sequence: CAWSPLSNEQFF.

This clone was detected a few times. The V gene is TRBV4-1, the J gene TRBJ2-3, with 8 bases matching TRBD2. This CDR3 has 16 amino acids. Germline V gene sequence: CDR1 MGHRA, CDR2 YSYEKL. V lost 0 bases, J lost 4 bases, and 6 bases stayed unmatched. The CDR3 loop reads CASSQDDGREADTQYF. In DNA form, the CDR3 reads TGCGCCAGCAGCCAAGATGACGGGAGGGAAGCAGATACGCAGTATTTT.

This clone has only one observation. This chain uses TRBV29-1 with TRBJ2-3, with 9 bases aligning to TRBD2. V was clipped by 6 bases and J by 0 bases; unmatched bases: 13. The CDR3 covers 17 residues. From germline, CDR1 is SQVTM and CDR2 ANQGSEA. CDR3: CSVFAGLAGNSTDTQYF. The CDR3 DNA follows: TGCAGCGTCTTCGCTGGGCTAGCGGGGAATAGCACAGATACGCAGTATTTT.

The gene calls are TRBV5-1 and TRBJ2-2; the D gene is possibly TRBD2 (6 bases). This CDR3 is built from 14 residues. Germline assignment: CDR1 SGHRS and CDR2 YFSETQ. Trimming pared 1 base from V and 7 bases from J, leaving 11 bases between. The DNA of the CDR3 is TGCGCCAGCAGCTTGCCGGGAGCGGGCGGGGAGCTGTTTTTT. Translation gives CASSLPGAGGELFF.

The J gene is TRBJ2-2, the V gene TRBV7-9; 7 bases map to TRBD2. The CDR3 is made up of 14 amino acids. With V trimmed by 3 bases and J by 6 bases, 4 bases remained unmatched. Germline values: CDR1 SEHNR, CDR2 FQNEAQ (reference sequence). The CDR3 is CASSLAGVAGELFF. The CDR3 bases are TGTGCCAGCAGCTTGGCGGGAGTGGCCGGGGAGCTGTTTTTT.